The 18 T cell receptor beta chains listed next were all sequenced from one sample in a study of cytomegalovirus exposure and HLA in healthy donors. Primers included in the PCR were 60 Vbeta and 13 Jbeta primers. Clones were sequenced by immunoSEQ multiplex PCR, and TCRdb holds only the in-frame ones, with some missing. Of 90,000 to 150,000 clones listed, over 65% were seen once; the top ten hold about 3.5%. Sample: PBMCs. The receptors here all came from a woman in her 30s in good health and CMV-seropositive.

The V call is TRBV2, the J call TRBJ2-1, with 8 bases matching TRBD2. The trim removed 2 bases at V and 7 bases at J, leaving 10 bases unmatched. This CDR3 has 16 residues. Germline V gene sequence: CDR1 SNHLY, CDR2 FYNNEI. CDR3 in amino acids: CASSESPGRGVNEQFF. Here the CDR3 DNA reads TGTGCCAGCAGTGAAAGTCCCGGGCGGGGGGTGAATGAGCAGTTCTTC. Full variable domain (outside the CDR3, taken from reference TRBV2 and TRBJ2-1): EPEVTQTPSHQVTQMGQEVILRCVPISNHLYFYWYRQILGQKVEFLVSFYNNEISEKSEIFDDQFSVERPDGSNFTLKIRSTKLEDSAMYFCASSESPGRGVNEQFFGPGTRLTVL.

The rearrangement links TRBV5-1 to TRBJ2-2; D is unclear. V dropped 5 bases and J dropped 4 bases, with 12 bases sitting between them. The CDR3 runs to 14 residues. CDR1 and CDR2 from the germline V gene are SGHRS and YFSETQ. The CDR3 DNA reads as TGCGCCAGCAGTTTCAGGCCTTCCACCGGGGAGCTGTTTTTT. Protein product: CASSFRPSTGELFF.

This rearrangement joins TRBV5-4 to TRBJ2-2, with a possible D match to TRBD2 (6 bases). Per the germline V gene, CDR1 is SGHNT and CDR2 is YYREEE (reference sequence). V was pared by 4 bases and J by 4 bases, with 20 bases between. This CDR3 has 17 amino acids. The CDR3 coding sequence is TGTGCCAGCAGCACCCCAAGGGCGGGGAAGGGCACCGGGGAGCTGTTTTTT. Its translation: CASSTPRAGKGTGELFF.

V is TRBV11-2 and J is TRBJ2-7; tentative D call: TRBD1 (5 bases). Germline CDR1 reads SGHAT; CDR2 reads FQNNGV. The CDR3 covers 13 residues. Trimming left V 1 base short and J 3 bases short, with 7 bases between. CDR3 loop: CASSLGQYYEQYF. CDR3 sequence (DNA): TGTGCCAGCAGCTTAGGACAGTACTACGAGCAGTACTTC. The full variable domain, rest sourced from reference TRBV11-2 and TRBJ2-7, is EAGVAQSPRYKIIEKRQSVAFWCNPISGHATLYWYQQILGQGPKLLIQFQNNGVVDDSQLPKDRFSAERLKGVDSTLKIQPAKLEDSAVYLCASSLGQYYEQYFGPGTRLTVT.

This sequence joins TRBV4-3 and TRBJ2-1; TRBD2 matches 9 bases. The CDR3 loop spans 17 amino acids. Per the germline V gene, CDR1 is LGHNA and CDR2 is YSLEER. V was pared by 1 base and J by 4 bases, with 8 bases of the junction left unmatched. The CDR3 region has the DNA TGCGCCAGCAGCCAAGTTTTAAGCGGGGGGCCGTACAATGAGCAGTTCTTC. This translates into CASSQVLSGGPYNEQFF.

This clone came up once. The rearrangement links TRBV28 to TRBJ2-7, with D tentatively TRBD1 (6 bases). The CDR3 sequence is 16 residues long. Germline values: CDR1 MDHEN, CDR2 SYDVKM. V was cut by 5 bases and J by 5 bases, with 22 bases left in between. The CDR3 here is CASSPSGQGHTHEQYF. CDR3 DNA sequence: TGTGCCAGCAGTCCTTCGGGGCAGGGGCATACCCACGAGCAGTACTTC.

The table lists this clone with a few counts. The chain joins TRBV5-6 to TRBJ2-7; D gene ambiguous. CDR1 and CDR2 from the germline V gene are SGHDT and YYEEEE. The CDR3 sequence is 15 residues long. V was trimmed by 4 bases and J by 4 bases, leaving 18 bases between them. DNA for the CDR3: TGTGCCAGCAGCCGCGTCCCCGGAGACGATTACGAGCAGTACTTC. Translating it yields CASSRVPGDDYEQYF.

In DNA form, the CDR3 reads TGTGCCAGCAGCTTAAATCCCGGGGGGGACAATGAGCAGTTCTTC. Its translation: CASSLNPGGDNEQFF. V gene TRBV11-2 combines with J gene TRBJ2-1, with TRBD2 matching over 8 bases. CDR1 and CDR2 from the germline V gene are SGHAT and FQNNGV. The length of the CDR3 is 15 residues. V dropped 2 bases and J dropped 5; count of bases not matched to a gene: 5. Complete variable domain (other parts from reference TRBV11-2 and TRBJ2-1): EAGVAQSPRYKIIEKRQSVAFWCNPISGHATLYWYQQILGQGPKLLIQFQNNGVVDDSQLPKDRFSAERLKGVDSTLKIQPAKLEDSAVYLCASSLNPGGDNEQFFGPGTRLTVL.

The CDR3, as DNA: TGTGCCACGATAGCGGGGGGCTCTTCCTACAATGAGCAGTTCTTC. It yields the protein CATIAGGSSYNEQFF. V gene TRBV28 combines with J gene TRBJ2-1; 10 bases align to TRBD2. This CDR3 is 15 amino acids long. Per the germline V gene, CDR1 is MDHEN and CDR2 is SYDVKM. Trimming at V came to 10 bases and at J to 1 base, leaving 7 bases not matched to a gene.

The gene calls are TRBV5-4 and TRBJ1-1; 9 nucleotides agree with TRBD1. CDR1 and CDR2 (germline): SGHNT, YYREEE (reference sequence). With 4 bases clipped from V and 2 bases from J, the junction kept 3 bases outside the gene matches. There are 14 residues in the CDR3. This CDR3 is CASSRDRVNTEAFF. The CDR3 DNA is TGTGCCAGCAGCCGGGACAGGGTCAACACTGAAGCTTTCTTT.

About this clone: An end of the junction differs from the germline gene, which may be a read error. In DNA form, the CDR3 reads TGTTCCAGCACCTTAACAGGGGGCAACGCCGGGGAGCTGTTTTTT. Translation gives CSSTLTGGNAGELFF. This rearrangement joins TRBV7-9 to TRBJ2-2; 9 bases agree with TRBD1. Germline V CDR1 and CDR2: SEHNR, FQNEAQ (reference sequence). This CDR3 is built from 15 residues.

This rearrangement joins TRBV28 to TRBJ2-3; 10 nucleotides align to TRBD2. Germline V lookup: CDR1 MDHEN, CDR2 SYDVKM. The junction had 1 base not matched to a gene; V was cut back by 7 bases and J by 0 bases. This CDR3 contains 14 residues. The CDR3 bases are TGTGCCAGCATGACTAGCGGGAGCACAGATACGCAGTATTTT. It encodes CASMTSGSTDTQYF.

The V call is TRBV6-6, the J call TRBJ1-5, with TRBD1 matching over 8 bases. Germline loops: CDR1 MNHNY, CDR2 SVGAGI (reference sequence). V was clipped by 4 bases and J by 1 base; unmatched bases: 6. This CDR3 contains 16 residues. In nucleotides, the CDR3 is TGTGCCAGCAGTTCCCAGGGGGCGGGAAGCAATCAGCCCCAGCATTTT. Protein: CASSSQGAGSNQPQHF.

The rearrangement links TRBV7-6 to TRBJ1-6; D is ambiguous. CDR3 length: 13 amino acids. V lost 5 bases, J lost 7 bases, and 9 bases lay in between. Germline assignment: CDR1 SGHVS and CDR2 FNYEAQ. The CDR3 DNA reads as TGTGCCAGCAGCATACCAGGAAATTCACCCCTCCACTTT. Translation gives CASSIPGNSPLHF.

The chain recombines TRBV5-1 with TRBJ2-1; 9 nucleotides line up with TRBD2. The germline gives CDR1 SGHRS, CDR2 YFSETQ. V lost 4 bases to trimming and J lost 6 bases; unmatched junction nucleotides: 8. The CDR3 runs 15 residues. The CDR3 sequence: CASSISGGPFNEQFF. As DNA, the CDR3 is TGCGCCAGCAGCATTAGCGGGGGCCCGTTCAATGAGCAGTTCTTC.

The count of this clone is one. The chain combines TRBV4-1 with TRBJ2-5; TRBD1 matches at 10 bases. V dropped 3 bases and J dropped 2; count of bases not matched to a gene: 3. The CDR3 is made up of 15 amino acids. CDR1 is MGHRA and CDR2 is YSYEKL in the germline V gene. The CDR3 DNA is TGCGCCAGCAGCCACCAGGGACAGGGGCAAGAGACCCAGTACTTC. Amino acids: CASSHQGQGQETQYF.

V and J are TRBV7-6 and TRBJ2-5; 7 nucleotides line up with TRBD1. CDR3 length equals 14 residues. Germline V gene data show CDR1 as SGHVS and CDR2 as FNYEAQ. Germline trimming cut 5 bases from V and 4 bases from J; bases unmatched to any gene: 7. Here the CDR3 reads CASSAPGQRETQYF. The CDR3 nucleotides are TGTGCCAGCAGCGCCCCGGGACAGAGAGAGACCCAGTACTTC.

The J gene is TRBJ1-1, the V gene TRBV7-9; D not resolved. The CDR3 has 11 residues. V dropped 5 bases and J dropped 7 bases, with 8 bases sitting between them. Looked up from germline, CDR1 is SEHNR and CDR2 is FQNEAQ (reference sequence). CDR3 nucleotides: TGTGCCAGCAGCCTCCTAGGTGAAGCTTTCTTT. This gives the protein CASSLLGEAFF.